This T cell receptor (beta chain) was found in a study of CXCR3-negative and CXCR3-positive naive CD8 T cells (dated by TCRdb to the late 2010s). About the study as a whole: Some 150 million TRB reads were obtained in total, roughly 1.5 +/- 0.3 million reads per library. Data from ten or so donors, pooled across two independent experiments, went into the diversity and physicochemical repertoire analyses. For the TRBV-TRBJ cluster analysis, the naive subsets came from 5 donors, while the memory cells came from 3 donors. Results the study describes overall, beyond this receptor: Within the same donor, TRBV-TRBJ usage looked similar between naive CXCR3-negative and CXCR3-positive cells, but memory cells had distinct patterns. TRB CDR3s from CXCR3-positive naive cells showed higher hydrophobicity (lower Kidera factor 4), lower energy, and higher strength and volume indices than CXCR3-negative naive cells. Both naive subsets had comparably high repertoire diversity, while memory CD8+ T cells had much lower repertoire diversity. Freshly isolated PBMCs were used for most assays because CXCR3 expression partially decreased after cryopreservation. Because surface CD5, which has been linked to self-reactivity in mice, was comparable between naive subsets, TCR interaction strength was also inferred from TRB CDR3 physicochemical properties.

Sequencing instrument: NextSeq 550. The Human TCR Profiling Kit (MiLaboratory) was used to make UMI-labeled 5' RACE TRB cDNA libraries. cDNA synthesis used the entire amount of extracted RNA, and PCR amplification then used the entire amount of cDNA produced. Libraries were prepared in parallel with an identical number of PCR cycles. The study's own analysis went as follows. MIGEC and MiXCR extracted about 53,000 +/- 10,000 unique UMI-labeled TRB cDNA molecules per library, requiring at least two reads per UMI. An average of roughly 40,000 +/- 10,000 functional in-frame TRB CDR3 nucleotide clonotypes without stop codons was found per library. After downsampling to 5000 UMI-labeled TRB molecules per sample, diversity metrics, including normalized Shannon-Wiener and Chao1, were computed in VDJtools. VDJtools was used to calculate clonotype-size-weighted physicochemical properties of the central five CDR3 residues, namely interaction energy, strength, volume and Kidera factor 4. One entry per CDR3 protein sequence results from the TCRdb reprocessing of the reads, with DNA left out. These V and J calls derive from TCRdb rather than the authors' analysis. The table for this sample records tens of thousands of distinct CDR3 sequences. The top ten constitute about 0.62% of the sample.

Each CD8+ T cell subset was flow-sorted in triplicate, with approximately 300,000 cells per subset placed directly into RLT lysis buffer. To exclude memory contaminants, naive CD8+ T cells were stringently defined as CD45RO-CCR7+CD27+CD95-. Standard density gradient centrifugation was used to isolate peripheral blood mononuclear cells from buffy coats. Naive CXCR3-negative and CXCR3-positive CD8+ T cells were flow-sorted on a FACSAria III. An RNeasy Mini Kit was used to extract total RNA from the sorted cells. Concerning this clonotype: It has no known antigen specificity.

The material sequenced was naive CXCR3+ CD8+ T cells from blood. The cell subset or site label, as the study defines it: CD45RO-CCR7+CD27+CD95- naive CD8+ T cells expressing CXCR3 (TNR3+). The receptor comes from a human donor in good health. Some clones in this sample may be carry-over from other donors' samples.

The CDR3 reads as follows: CASSGGYQETQYF. The V gene is TRBV12-3 or TRBV12-4 and the J gene is TRBJ2-5. Including cysteine and phenylalanine, the CDR3 has 13 amino acids. There is no recorded DNA.